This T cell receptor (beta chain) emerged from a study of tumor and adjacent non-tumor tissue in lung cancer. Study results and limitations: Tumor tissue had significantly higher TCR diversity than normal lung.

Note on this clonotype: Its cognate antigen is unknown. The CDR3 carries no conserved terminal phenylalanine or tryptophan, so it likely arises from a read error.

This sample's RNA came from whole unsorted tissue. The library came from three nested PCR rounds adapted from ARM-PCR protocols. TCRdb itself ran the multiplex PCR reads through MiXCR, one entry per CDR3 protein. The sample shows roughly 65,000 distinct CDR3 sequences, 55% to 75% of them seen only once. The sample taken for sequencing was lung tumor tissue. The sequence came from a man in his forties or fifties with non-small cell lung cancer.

The CDR3 loop reads CSVGLLTREQFS. CDR3 DNA sequence: TGCAGCGTTGGACTTTTAACTAGGGAGCAGTTCTCC. The chain links TRBV29-1 to TRBJ2-1, with TRBD2 as a possible D gene (5 bases). There are 12 residues in the CDR3. CDR1 is SQVTM and CDR2 is ANQGSEA in the germline V gene. Trimming stripped 4 bases from V and 10 bases from J, with 14 bases between.